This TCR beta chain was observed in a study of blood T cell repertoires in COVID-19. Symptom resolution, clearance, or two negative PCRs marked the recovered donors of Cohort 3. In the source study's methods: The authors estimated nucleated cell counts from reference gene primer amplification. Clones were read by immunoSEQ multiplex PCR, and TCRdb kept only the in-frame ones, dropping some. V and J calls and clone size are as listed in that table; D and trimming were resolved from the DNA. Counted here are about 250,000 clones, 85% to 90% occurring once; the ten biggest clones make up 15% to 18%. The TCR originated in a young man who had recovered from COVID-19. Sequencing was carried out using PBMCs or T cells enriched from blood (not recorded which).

The CDR3 is CASSLGQTLGNTEAFF. The DNA for the CDR3 is TGTGCCAGCAGCCTAGGACAGACCTTGGGGAACACTGAAGCTTTCTTT. The rearrangement joins TRBV7-2 to TRBJ1-1; possibly TRBD1 for D (6 bases). CDR3 length: 16 residues. The germline V gene has CDR1 SGHTA and CDR2 FQGNSA. Trimming removed 5 bases at V and 1 base at J, with 17 bases between.